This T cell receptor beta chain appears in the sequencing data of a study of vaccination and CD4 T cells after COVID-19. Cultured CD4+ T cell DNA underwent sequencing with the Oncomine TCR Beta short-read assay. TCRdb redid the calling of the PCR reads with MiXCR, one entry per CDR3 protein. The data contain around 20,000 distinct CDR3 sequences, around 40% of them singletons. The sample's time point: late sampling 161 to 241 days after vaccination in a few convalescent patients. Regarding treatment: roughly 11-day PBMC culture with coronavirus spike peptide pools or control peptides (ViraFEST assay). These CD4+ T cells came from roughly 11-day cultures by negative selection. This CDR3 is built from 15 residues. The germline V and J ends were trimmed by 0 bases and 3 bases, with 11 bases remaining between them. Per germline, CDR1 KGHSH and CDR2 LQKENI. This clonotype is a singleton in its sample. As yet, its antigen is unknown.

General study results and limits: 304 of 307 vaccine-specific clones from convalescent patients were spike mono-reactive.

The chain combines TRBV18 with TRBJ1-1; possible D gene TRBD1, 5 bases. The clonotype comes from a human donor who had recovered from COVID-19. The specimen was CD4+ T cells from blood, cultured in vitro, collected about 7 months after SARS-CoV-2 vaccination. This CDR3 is CASSPPGRGDTEAFF. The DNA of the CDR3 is TGTGCCAGCTCACCACCGGGACGGGGAGACACTGAAGCTTTCTTT.